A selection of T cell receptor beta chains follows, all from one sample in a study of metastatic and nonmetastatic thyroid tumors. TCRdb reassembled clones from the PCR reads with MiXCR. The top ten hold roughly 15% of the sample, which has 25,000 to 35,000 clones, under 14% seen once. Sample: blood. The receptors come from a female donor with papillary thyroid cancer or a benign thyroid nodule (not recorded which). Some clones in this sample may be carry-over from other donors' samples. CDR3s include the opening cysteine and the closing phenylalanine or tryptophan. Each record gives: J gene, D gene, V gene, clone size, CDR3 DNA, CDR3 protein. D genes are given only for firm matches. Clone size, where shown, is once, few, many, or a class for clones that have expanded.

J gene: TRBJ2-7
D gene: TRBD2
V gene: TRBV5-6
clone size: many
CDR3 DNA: TGTGCCAGCAGCTGGGACCGCGGGAGAGAGCAGTACTTC
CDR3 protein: CASSWDRGREQYF

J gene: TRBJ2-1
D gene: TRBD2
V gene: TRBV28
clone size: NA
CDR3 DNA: TGTGCTAGACGGGCTAGCGGGAGTCGGTCCTACAATGAGCAGTTCTTC
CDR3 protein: CARRASGSRSYNEQFF

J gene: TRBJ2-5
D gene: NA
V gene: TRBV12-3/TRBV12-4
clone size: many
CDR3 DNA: TGTGCCAGCAGCACAGACTCAGTGACCCAGTACTTC
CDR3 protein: CASSTDSVTQYF

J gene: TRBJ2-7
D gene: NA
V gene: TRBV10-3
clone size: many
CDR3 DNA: TGTGCCATCAGTGACGGTCCTCCCTACGAGCAGTACTTC
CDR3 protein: CAISDGPPYEQYF

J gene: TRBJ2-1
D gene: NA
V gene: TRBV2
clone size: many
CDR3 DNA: TGTGCCAGCAGTGATATATCCTTTAATGAGCAGTTCTTC
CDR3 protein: CASSDISFNEQFF

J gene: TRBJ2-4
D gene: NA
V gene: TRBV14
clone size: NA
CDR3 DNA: TGTGCCAGCAGCCAAGAGATCGGAACCAAAAACATTCAGTACTTC
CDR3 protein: CASSQEIGTKNIQYF

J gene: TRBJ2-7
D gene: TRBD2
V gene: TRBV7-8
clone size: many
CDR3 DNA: TGTGCCAGCAGCGCAAGACTAGCGGGAGGGACTCTAGACGAGCAGTACTTC
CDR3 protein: CASSARLAGGTLDEQYF

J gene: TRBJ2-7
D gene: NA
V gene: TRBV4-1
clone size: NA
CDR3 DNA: TGCGCCAGCAGCCAGTTGGCTAGCTCTTTCCACGAGCAGTACTTC
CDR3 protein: CASSQLASSFHEQYF

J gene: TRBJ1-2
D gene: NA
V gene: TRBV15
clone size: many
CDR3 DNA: TGTGCCACCAGCAGAGACCCTAACTATGGCTACACCTTC
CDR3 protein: CATSRDPNYGYTF

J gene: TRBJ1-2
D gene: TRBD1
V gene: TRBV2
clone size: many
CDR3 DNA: TGTGCCAGCAGGGAACTGAGACAGGGCACTAACTATGGCTACACCTTC
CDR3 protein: CASRELRQGTNYGYTF

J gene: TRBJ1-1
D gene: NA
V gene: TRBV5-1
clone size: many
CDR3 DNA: TGCGCCAGCAGCTTGGGGCATATGAACACTGAAGCTTTCTTT
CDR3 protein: CASSLGHMNTEAFF

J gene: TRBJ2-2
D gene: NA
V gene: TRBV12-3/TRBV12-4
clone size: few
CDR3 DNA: TGTACCAGCACTTTATCGAACACCGGGGAGCTGTTTTTT
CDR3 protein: CTSTLSNTGELFF

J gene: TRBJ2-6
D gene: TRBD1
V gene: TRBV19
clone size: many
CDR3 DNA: TGTGCCAGTAGTATAGGGACAGGCCTCTCTGGGGCCAACGTCCTGACTTTC
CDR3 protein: CASSIGTGLSGANVLTF

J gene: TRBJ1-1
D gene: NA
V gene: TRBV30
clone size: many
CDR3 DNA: TGTGCCTGGAGGCCGGGGAACACTGAAGCTTTCTTT
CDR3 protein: CAWRPGNTEAFF

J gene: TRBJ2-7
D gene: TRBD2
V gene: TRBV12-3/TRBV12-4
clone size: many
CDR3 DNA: TGTGCCAGCAGCTCCTATAGCGGGAGTCTTTCCTACGAGCAGTACTTC
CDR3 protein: CASSSYSGSLSYEQYF

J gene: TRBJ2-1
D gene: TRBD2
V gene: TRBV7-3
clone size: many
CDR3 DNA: TGTGCCAGCAGCTTAGGCGGGACTAGCAATGAGCAGTTCTTC
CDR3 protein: CASSLGGTSNEQFF

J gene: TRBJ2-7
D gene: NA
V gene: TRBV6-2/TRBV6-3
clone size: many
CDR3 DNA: TGTGCCAGCAGTTACTCCACGGGGGACTCCTCCTACGAGCAGTACTTC
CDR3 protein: CASSYSTGDSSYEQYF

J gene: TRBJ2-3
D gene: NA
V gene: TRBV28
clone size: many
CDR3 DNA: TGTGCCAGCAGTTTAGAGGCCTACACAGATACGCAGTATTTT
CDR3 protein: CASSLEAYTDTQYF

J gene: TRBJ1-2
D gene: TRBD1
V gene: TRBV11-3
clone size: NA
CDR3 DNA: TGTGCCAGCAGCTTAGGAGATTTAGGGGGCGCGAGTGGCTACACCTTC
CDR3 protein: CASSLGDLGGASGYTF

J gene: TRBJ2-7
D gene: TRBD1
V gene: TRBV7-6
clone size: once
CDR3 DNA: TGTGCCAGCAGCGTCGTCAGGTACGGGACAGGGCGCCGGGACGAGCAGTACTTC
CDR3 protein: CASSVVRYGTGRRDEQYF

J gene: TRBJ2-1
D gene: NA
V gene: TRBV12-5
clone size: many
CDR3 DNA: TGTGCTAGTGGTTTGGTACTTCGAGGGAGTGGGGATGAGCAGTTCTTC
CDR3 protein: CASGLVLRGSGDEQFF

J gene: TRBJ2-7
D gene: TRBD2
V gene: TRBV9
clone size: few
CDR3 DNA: TGTGCCAGCAGCGTAGATGTAGCGGGGGGGACCTACGAGCAGTACTTC
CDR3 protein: CASSVDVAGGTYEQYF

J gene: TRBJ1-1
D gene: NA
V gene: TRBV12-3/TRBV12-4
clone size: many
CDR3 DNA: TGTGCCAGCAGGGGAGCGACTGAAGCTTTCTTT
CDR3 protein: CASRGATEAFF

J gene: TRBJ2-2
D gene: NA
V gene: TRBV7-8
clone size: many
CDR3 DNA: TGTGCCAGCAGCTTAGCGCGGACCAACACGGCCCCCGGGGAGCTGTTTTTT
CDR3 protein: CASSLARTNTAPGELFF

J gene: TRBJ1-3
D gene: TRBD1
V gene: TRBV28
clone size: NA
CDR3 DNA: TGTGCCAGCAACAGACAGGGGATGGATGGAAACACCATATATTTT
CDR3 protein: CASNRQGMDGNTIYF

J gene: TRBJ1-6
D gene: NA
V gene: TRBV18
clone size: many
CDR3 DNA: TGTGCCAGCTCACCACGGTCAGGTGATGTTAATAATTCACCCCTCCACTTT
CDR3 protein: CASSPRSGDVNNSPLHF

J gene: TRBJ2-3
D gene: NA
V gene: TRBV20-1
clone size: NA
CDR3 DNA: TGCAGTGCTAGGGCCTCGGCTGGCACAGATACGCAGTATTTT
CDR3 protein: CSARASAGTDTQYF

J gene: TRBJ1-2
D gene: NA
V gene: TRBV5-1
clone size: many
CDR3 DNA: TGCGCCAGCAGCTTGTTAGGGGGGCTACAATTCGGGGGCTACACCTTC
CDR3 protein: CASSLLGGLQFGGYTF

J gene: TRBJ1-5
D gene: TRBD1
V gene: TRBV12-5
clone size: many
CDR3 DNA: TGTGCTAGTGGTGACATATTTGGGACTGACAGGGTACATCAGCCCCAGCATTTT
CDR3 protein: CASGDIFGTDRVHQPQHF

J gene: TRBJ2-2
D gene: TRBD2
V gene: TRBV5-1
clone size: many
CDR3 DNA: TGCGCCAGCAGCCCCCGGACTAGCGGAGGGACCGGGGAGCTGTTTTTT
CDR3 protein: CASSPRTSGGTGELFF

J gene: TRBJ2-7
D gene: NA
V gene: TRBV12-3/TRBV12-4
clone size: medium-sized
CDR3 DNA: TGTGCCAGCAGTTCCATGTGGGAGGCTTCCTACGAGCAGTACTTC
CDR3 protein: CASSSMWEASYEQYF

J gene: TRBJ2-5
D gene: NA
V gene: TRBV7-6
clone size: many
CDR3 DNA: TGTGCCAGCAGCTTGACTCAAGAGACCCAGTACTTC
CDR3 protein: CASSLTQETQYF

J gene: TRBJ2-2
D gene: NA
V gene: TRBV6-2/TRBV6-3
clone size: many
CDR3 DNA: TGTGCCAGCAGCCAAAGGGGCGGGCGGAGCACCGGGGAGCTGTTTTTT
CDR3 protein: CASSQRGGRSTGELFF

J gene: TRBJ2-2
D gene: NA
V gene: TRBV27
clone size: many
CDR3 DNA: TGTGCCAGCAGTTTAGGGGCGGCCCACGGGGAGCTGTTTTTT
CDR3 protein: CASSLGAAHGELFF

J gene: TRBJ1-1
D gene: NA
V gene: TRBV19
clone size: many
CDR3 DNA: TGTGCCAGTACCCCCGGGGGGAGGGGTTGGACTGAAGCTTTCTTT
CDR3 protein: CASTPGGRGWTEAFF

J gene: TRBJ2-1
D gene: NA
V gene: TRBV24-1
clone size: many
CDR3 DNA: TGTGCCACCAGTGACTGGACACCAAACAATGAGCAGTTCTTC
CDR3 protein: CATSDWTPNNEQFF

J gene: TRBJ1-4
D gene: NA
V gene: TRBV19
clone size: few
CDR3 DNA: TGTGCCAGTAGGGGACAAGGACTGTTTTTT
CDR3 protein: CASRGQGLFF

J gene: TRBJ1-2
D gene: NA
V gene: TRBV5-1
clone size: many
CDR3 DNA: TGCGCCAGCAGCCAGGGCTATGGCTACACCTTC
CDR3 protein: CASSQGYGYTF

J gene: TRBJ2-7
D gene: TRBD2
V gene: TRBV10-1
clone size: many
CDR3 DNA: TGCGCCAGCAGTGAGATGAAGGGAGGGGACGAGCAGTACTTC
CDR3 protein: CASSEMKGGDEQYF

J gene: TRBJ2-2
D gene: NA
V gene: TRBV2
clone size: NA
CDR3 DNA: TGTGCCAGCAGGCCCACTGACAGGGAGGGTGAGACCCGGGAGCTGTTTTTT
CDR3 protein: CASRPTDREGETRELFF

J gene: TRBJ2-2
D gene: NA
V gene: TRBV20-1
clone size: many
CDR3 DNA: TGCAGTGCTAGAGATGGGGAGTTGGACACCGGGGAGCTGTTTTTT
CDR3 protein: CSARDGELDTGELFF

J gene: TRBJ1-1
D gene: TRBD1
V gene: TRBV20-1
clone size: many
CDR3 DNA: TGCAGTGCTGATCCGGGACAGGGGAACACTGAAGCTTTCTTT
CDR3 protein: CSADPGQGNTEAFF

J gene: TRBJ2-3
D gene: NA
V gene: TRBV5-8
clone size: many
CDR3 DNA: TGTGCCAGCAGCTTGGGTGGGTCTTACGCCAATACGCAGTATTTT
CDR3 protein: CASSLGGSYANTQYF

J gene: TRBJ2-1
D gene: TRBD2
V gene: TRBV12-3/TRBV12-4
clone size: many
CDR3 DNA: TGTGCCAGCAGTTTAAGGGGTTCTAGCGGGAGGAGCTCCTACAATGAGCAGTTCTTC
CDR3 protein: CASSLRGSSGRSSYNEQFF

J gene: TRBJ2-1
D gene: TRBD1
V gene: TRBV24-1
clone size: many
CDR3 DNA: TGTGCCACCAGTATAGAGTCTTCTGGGACAGGGCATTACAATGAGCAGTTCTTC
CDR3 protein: CATSIESSGTGHYNEQFF

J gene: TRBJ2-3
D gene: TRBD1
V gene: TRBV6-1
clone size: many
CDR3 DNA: TGTGCCAGCAGAGACAGGGGCCCAGATACGCAGTATTTT
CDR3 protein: CASRDRGPDTQYF

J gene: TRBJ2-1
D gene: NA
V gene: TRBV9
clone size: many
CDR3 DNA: TGTGCCAGCAGCGAAGGCGCGTCCTACAATGAGCAGTTCTTC
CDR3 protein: CASSEGASYNEQFF

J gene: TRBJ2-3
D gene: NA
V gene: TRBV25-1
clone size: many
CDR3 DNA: TGTGCCAGCAGTGACCCCAGGGGCACAGATACGCAGTATTTT
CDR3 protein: CASSDPRGTDTQYF

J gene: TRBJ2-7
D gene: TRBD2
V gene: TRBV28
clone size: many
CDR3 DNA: TGTGCCAGCAGTGAAGAGCGGGGAAACTACGAGCAGTACTTC
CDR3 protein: CASSEERGNYEQYF

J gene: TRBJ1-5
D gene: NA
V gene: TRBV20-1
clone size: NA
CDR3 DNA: TGCAGTGCTAGAGATTCGTTTTTTCGGCTGGTGGGCGGGAGCAATCAGCCCCAGCATTTT
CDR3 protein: CSARDSFFRLVGGSNQPQHF

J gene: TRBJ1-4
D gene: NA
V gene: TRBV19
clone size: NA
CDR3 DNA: TGTGCCAGTATGGCTAAACAGGGTAGGGAAAAACTGTTTTTT
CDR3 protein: CASMAKQGREKLFF

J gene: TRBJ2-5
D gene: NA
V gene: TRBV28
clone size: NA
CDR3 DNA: TGTGCCAGCAGCCCCCCTTTGGGGGACACTAAGACCCAGTACTTC
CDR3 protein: CASSPPLGDTKTQYF

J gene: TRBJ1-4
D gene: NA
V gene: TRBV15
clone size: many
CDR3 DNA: TGTGCCACCAGCAGAGATATGGGAAAACTGTTTTTT
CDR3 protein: CATSRDMGKLFF

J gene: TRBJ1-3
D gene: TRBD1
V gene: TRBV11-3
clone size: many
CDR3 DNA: TGTGCCAGCAGCCCGGGACAGGGGGCTGGAAACACCATATATTTT
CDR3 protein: CASSPGQGAGNTIYF

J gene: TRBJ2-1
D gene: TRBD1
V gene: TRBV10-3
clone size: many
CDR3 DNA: TGTGCCATCACCTCGGACAGGGGAAATGAGCAGTTCTTC
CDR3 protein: CAITSDRGNEQFF

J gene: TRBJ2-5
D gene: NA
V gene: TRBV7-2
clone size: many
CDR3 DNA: TGTGCCAGCAGCTCCACCGGATATCAAGAGACCCAGTACTTC
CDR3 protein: CASSSTGYQETQYF